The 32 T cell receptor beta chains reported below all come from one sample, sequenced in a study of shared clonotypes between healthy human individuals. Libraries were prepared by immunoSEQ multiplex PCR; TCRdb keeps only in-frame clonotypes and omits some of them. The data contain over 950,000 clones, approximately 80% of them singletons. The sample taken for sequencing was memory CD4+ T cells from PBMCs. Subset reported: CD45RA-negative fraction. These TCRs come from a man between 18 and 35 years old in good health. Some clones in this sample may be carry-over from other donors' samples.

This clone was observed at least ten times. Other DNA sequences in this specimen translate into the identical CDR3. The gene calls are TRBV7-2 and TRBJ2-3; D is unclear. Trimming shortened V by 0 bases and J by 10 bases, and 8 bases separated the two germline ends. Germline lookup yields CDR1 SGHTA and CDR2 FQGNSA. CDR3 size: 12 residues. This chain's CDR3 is CASSLAQWAQYF. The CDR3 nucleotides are TGTGCCAGCAGCTTAGCCCAGTGGGCGCAGTATTTT.

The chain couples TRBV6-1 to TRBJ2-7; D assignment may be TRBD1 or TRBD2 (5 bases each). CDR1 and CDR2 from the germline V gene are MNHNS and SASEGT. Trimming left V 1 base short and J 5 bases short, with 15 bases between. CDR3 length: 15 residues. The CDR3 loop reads CASSEVLGVYDEQYF. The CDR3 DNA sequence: TGTGCCAGCAGTGAAGTACTGGGGGTTTACGACGAGCAGTACTTC.

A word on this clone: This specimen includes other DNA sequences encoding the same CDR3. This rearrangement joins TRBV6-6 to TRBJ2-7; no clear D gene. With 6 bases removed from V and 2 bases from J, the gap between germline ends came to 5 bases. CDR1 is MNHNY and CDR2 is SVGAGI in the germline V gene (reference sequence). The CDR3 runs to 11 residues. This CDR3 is CASSPAYEQYF. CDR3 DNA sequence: TGTGCCAGCAGCCCAGCCTACGAGCAGTACTTC.

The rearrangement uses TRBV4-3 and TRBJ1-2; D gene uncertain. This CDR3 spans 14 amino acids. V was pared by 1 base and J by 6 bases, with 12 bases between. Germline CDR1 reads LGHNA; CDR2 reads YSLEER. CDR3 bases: TGCGCCAGCAGCCAAGTGCGTGGGTCCCATGGCTACACCTTC. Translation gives CASSQVRGSHGYTF.

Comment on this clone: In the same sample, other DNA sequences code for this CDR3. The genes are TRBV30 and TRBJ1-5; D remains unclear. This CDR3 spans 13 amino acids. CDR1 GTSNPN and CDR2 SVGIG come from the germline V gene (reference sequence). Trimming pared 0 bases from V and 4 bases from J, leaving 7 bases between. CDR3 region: CAWSVAPNQPQHF. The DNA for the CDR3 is TGTGCCTGGAGTGTAGCACCGAATCAGCCCCAGCATTTT.

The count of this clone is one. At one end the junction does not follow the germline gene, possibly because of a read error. The CDR3 DNA sequence: TGTGCCAGCAGCTGGGGACTAGCGGGAGGTGTGGAGACCCAGCACTTC. Translating it yields CASSWGLAGGVETQHF. V is TRBV7-2 and J is TRBJ2-5, with TRBD2 identical over 15 bases. The CDR3 consists of 16 residues. The germline V gene has CDR1 SGHTA and CDR2 FQGNSA.

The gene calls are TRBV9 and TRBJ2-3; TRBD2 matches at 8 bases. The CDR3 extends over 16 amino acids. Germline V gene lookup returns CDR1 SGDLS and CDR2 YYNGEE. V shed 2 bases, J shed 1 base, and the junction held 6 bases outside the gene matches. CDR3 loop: CASSVSAGAGTDTQYF. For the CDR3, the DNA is TGTGCCAGCAGCGTTTCAGCGGGAGCGGGCACAGATACGCAGTATTTT. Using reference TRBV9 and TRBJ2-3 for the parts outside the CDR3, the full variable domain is DSGVTQTPKHLITATGQRVTLRCSPRSGDLSVYWYQQSLDQGLQFLIQYYNGEERAKGNILERFSAQQFPDLHSELNLSSLELGDSALYFCASSVSAGAGTDTQYFGPGTRLTVL.

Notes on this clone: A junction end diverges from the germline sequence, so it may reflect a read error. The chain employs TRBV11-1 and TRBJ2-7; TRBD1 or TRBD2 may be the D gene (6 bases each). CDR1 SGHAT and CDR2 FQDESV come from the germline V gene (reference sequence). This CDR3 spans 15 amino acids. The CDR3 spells CASSKGRPQGSVADF. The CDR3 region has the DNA TGTGCCAGCAGCAAAGGGCGTCCACAGGGCTCGGTAGCGGACTTC.

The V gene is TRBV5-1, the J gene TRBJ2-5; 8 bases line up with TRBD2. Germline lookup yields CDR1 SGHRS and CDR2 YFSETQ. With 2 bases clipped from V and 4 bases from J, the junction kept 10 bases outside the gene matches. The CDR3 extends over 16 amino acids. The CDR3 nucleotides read TGCGCCAGCAGCTTAGCCGGGAGGGGCGACGGAGAGACCCAGTACTTC. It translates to CASSLAGRGDGETQYF.

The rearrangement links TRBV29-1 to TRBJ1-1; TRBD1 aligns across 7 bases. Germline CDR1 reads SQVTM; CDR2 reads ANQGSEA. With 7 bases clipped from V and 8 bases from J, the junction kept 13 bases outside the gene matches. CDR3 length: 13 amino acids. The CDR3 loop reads CSGRESGGPEAFF. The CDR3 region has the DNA TGCAGCGGTAGAGAATCAGGGGGGCCAGAAGCTTTCTTT.

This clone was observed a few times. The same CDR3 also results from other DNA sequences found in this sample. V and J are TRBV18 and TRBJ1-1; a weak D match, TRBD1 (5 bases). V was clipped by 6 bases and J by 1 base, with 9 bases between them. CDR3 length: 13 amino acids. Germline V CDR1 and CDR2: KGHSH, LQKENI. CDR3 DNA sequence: TGTGCCAGCTCCAGGGATCCGAACACTGAAGCTTTCTTT. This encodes CASSRDPNTEAFF.

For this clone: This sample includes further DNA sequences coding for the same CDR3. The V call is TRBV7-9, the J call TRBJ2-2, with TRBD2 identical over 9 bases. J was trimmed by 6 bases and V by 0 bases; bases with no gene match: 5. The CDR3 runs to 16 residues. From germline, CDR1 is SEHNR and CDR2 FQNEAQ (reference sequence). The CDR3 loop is CASSLATSGSPGELFF. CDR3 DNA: TGTGCCAGCAGCTTAGCGACTAGCGGCTCGCCCGGGGAGCTGTTTTTT.

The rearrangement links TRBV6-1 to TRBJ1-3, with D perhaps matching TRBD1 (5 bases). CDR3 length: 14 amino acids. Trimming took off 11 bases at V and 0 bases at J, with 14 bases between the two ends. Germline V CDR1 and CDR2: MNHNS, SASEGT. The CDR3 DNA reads TGTGCCGGCGGGGGACGGCACTCTGGAAACACCATATATTTT. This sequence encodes CAGGGRHSGNTIYF.

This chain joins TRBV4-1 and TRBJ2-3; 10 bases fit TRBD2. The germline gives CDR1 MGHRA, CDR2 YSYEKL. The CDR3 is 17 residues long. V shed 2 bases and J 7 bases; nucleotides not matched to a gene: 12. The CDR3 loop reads CASSQSTSGSNYNTQYF. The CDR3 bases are TGCGCCAGCAGCCAATCGACTAGCGGGTCCAATTATAATACGCAGTATTTT.

CDR3 in amino acids: CASSPDRTGGNTIYF. In nucleotides, the CDR3 is TGTGCCAGCAGTCCAGACCGGACAGGTGGAAACACCATATATTTT. The chain links TRBV27 to TRBJ1-3, with 7 bases lining up with TRBD1. The V gene end was trimmed by 5 bases and the J gene end by 3 bases; junction bases not matched to a gene: 7. CDR3 length: 15 residues. Looked up from germline, CDR1 is MNHEY and CDR2 is SMNVEV (reference sequence).

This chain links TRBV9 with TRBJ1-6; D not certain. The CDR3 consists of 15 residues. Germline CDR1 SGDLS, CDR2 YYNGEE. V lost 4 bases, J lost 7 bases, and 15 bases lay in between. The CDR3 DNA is TGTGCCAGCAGCCCCCGGACCGATCCGAATTCACCCCTCCACTTT. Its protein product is CASSPRTDPNSPLHF.

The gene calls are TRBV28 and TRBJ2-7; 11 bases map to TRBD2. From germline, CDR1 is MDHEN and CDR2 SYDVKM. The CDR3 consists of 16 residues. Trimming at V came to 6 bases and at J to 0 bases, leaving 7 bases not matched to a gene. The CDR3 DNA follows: TGTGCCAGCAGGGCTACTAGCGGGAGCGCCTCCTACGAGCAGTACTTC. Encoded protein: CASRATSGSASYEQYF.

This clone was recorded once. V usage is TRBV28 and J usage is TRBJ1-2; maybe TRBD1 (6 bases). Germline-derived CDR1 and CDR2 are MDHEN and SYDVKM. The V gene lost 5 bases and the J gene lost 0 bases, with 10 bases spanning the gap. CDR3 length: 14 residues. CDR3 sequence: CASSGYRANYGYTF. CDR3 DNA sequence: TGTGCCAGCAGTGGATACAGGGCTAACTATGGCTACACCTTC.

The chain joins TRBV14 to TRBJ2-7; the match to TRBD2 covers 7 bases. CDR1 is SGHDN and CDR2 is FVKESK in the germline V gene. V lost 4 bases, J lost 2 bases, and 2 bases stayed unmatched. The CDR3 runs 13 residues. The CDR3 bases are TGTGCCAGCAGCCGGGCGGGAGCCTACGAGCAGTACTTC. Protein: CASSRAGAYEQYF.

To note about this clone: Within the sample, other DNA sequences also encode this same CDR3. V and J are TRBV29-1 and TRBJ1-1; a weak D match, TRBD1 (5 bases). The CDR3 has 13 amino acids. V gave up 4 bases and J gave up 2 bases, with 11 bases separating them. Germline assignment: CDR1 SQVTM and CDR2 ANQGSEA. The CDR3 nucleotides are TGCAGCGTTGTAAGGGGTAGAAACACTGAAGCTTTCTTT. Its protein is CSVVRGRNTEAFF. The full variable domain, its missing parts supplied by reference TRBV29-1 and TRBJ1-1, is SAVISQKPSRDICQRGTSLTIQCQVDSQVTMMFWYRQQPGQSLTLIATANQGSEATYESGFVIDKFPISRPNLTFSTLTVSNMSPEDSSIYLCSVVRGRNTEAFFGQGTRLTVV.

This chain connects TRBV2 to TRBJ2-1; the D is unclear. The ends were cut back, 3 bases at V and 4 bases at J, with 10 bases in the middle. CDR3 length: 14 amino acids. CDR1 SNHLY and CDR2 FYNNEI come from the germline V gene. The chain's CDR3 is CASSELTTYNEQFF. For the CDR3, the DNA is TGTGCCAGCAGTGAGCTAACAACATACAATGAGCAGTTCTTC.

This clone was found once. CDR3 coding DNA: TGTGCCAGCAGTCGCGGCCCTACTAGCGGGAGGTCCTGGAGCTCCTACAATGAGCAGTTCTTC. Its protein product is CASSRGPTSGRSWSSYNEQFF. The chain combines TRBV2 with TRBJ2-1, with TRBD2 identical over 12 bases. Germline loops: CDR1 SNHLY, CDR2 FYNNEI. This CDR3 has 21 residues. The V segment lost 5 bases and the J segment 0 bases; nucleotides outside the gene matches: 17.

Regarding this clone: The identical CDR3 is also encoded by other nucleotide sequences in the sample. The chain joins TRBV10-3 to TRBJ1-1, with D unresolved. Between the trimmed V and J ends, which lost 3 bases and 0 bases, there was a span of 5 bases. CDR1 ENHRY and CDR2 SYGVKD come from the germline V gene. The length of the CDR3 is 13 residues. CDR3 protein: CAISEGLNTEAFF. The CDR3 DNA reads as TGTGCCATCAGTGAAGGGCTGAACACTGAAGCTTTCTTT.

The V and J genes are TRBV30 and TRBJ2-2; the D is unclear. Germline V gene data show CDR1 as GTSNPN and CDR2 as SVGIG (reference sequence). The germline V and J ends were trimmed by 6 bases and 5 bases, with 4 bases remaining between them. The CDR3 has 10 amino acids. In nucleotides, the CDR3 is TGTGCCTGTTCGACCGGGGAGCTGTTTTTT. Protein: CACSTGELFF.

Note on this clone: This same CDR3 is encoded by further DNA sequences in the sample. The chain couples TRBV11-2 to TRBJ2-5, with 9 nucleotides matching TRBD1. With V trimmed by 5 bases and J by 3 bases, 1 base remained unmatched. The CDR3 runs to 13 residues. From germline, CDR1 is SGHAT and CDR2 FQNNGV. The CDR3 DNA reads TGTGCCAGCAGCCGGGACAGGGAAGAGACCCAGTACTTC. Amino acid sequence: CASSRDREETQYF.

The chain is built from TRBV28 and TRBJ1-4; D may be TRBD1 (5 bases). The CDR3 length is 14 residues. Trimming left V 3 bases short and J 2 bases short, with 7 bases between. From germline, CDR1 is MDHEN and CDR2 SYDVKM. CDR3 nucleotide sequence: TGTGCCAGCAGTTTGACAGATACTAATGAAAAACTGTTTTTT. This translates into CASSLTDTNEKLFF.

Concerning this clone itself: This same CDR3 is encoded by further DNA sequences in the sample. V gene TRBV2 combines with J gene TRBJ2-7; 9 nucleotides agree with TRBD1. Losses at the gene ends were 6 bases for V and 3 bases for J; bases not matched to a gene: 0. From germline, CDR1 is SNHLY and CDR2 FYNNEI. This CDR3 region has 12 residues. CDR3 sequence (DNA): TGTGCCAGCAGGACAGGGGGCTACGAGCAGTACTTC. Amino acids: CASRTGGYEQYF.

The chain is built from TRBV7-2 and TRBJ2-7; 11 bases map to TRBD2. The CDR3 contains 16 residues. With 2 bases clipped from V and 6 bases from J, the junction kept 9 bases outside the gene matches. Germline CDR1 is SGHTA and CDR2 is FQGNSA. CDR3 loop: CASSLNRLAGGSEQYF. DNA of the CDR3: TGTGCCAGCAGCTTAAACCGGCTAGCGGGAGGTAGCGAGCAGTACTTC.

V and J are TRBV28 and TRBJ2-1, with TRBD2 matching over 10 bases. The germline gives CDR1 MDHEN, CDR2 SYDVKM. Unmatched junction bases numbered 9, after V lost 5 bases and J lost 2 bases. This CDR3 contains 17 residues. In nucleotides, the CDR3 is TGTGCCAGCAGTACCACGTGGACTAGCGGAACCTACAATGAGCAGTTCTTC. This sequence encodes CASSTTWTSGTYNEQFF. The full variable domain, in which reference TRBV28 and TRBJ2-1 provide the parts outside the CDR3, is DVKVTQSSRYLVKRTGEKVFLECVQDMDHENMFWYRQDPGLGLRLIYFSYDVKMKEKGDIPEGYSVSREKKERFSLILESASTNQTSMYLCASSTTWTSGTYNEQFFGPGTRLTVL.

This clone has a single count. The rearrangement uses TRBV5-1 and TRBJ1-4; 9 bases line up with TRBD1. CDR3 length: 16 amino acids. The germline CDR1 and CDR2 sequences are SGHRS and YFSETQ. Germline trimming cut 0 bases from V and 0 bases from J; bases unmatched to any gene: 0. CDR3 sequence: CASSLDRGPTNEKLFF. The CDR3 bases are TGCGCCAGCAGCTTGGACAGGGGGCCAACTAATGAAAAACTGTTTTTT.

The DNA of the CDR3 is TGTGCCAGTAGTATAGGCGGGACAATTGGCAATCAGCCCCAGCATTTT. This sequence encodes CASSIGGTIGNQPQHF. This chain links TRBV19 with TRBJ1-5; D perhaps matches TRBD1 (6 bases). This CDR3 has 16 amino acids. The V end was cut by 1 base, the J end by 2 bases, with 12 bases between. Germline values: CDR1 LNHDA, CDR2 SQIVND (reference sequence).

CDR3 region: CASSFGLAASTDTQYF. CDR3 DNA sequence: TGTGCCAGCAGTTTTGGGCTAGCGGCTTCCACAGATACGCAGTATTTT. The chain uses TRBV28 and TRBJ2-3; 7 nucleotides line up with TRBD2. The CDR3 is made up of 16 amino acids. Trimming took 3 bases from V and 2 from J; bases not matched to a gene: 8. The germline CDR1 and CDR2 sequences are MDHEN and SYDVKM.